This T cell receptor (beta chain) was captured by sequencing in a study of post-analysis software for immune sequencing data. As for the study in general: Progressive-relapsing, secondary progressive and relapsing-remitting multiple sclerosis were among the disease courses included.

Study-wide findings and caveats: Versus controls, multiple sclerosis patients showed significantly lower diversity (normalized Chao1). The F measure placed samples prepared in the same batch into strongly shared clusters. Elevated frequency relative to controls characterized about 5 TRBV segments in patients, TRBV5-6, TRBV5-1 and TRBV20-1 among them.

This clonotype was counted only a few times. The antigen is undetermined. Unique molecular identifiers featured in each of the TCR beta cDNA libraries. T cells numbering 1 to 10 million yielded approximately 500,000 cDNA molecules. TCRdb independently ran MiXCR on the PCR reads; one entry per CDR3 protein. The data contain roughly 540,000 distinct CDR3 sequences, approximately 31% of them seen just once; the ten biggest clones take up under 7%. Trimming removed 6 bases from V and 5 bases from J; junction bases left unmatched: 12. The germline V gene has CDR1 SGHTA and CDR2 FQGNSA. The CDR3 covers 15 residues.

Material: blood. The V gene is TRBV7-2, the J gene TRBJ1-2, with TRBD1 matching 7 bases. This TCR was recovered from a girl between 2 and 17 years old with multiple sclerosis. Here the CDR3 reads CASRYRDSQLYGYTF. DNA for the CDR3: TGTGCCAGCAGATATCGGGACAGCCAACTTTATGGCTACACCTTC.